These 7 T cell receptor beta chains came from one sample sequenced in a study of T cells of healthy individuals. TCRdb re-analysed the 5' RACE reads in MiXCR, keeping a single row per CDR3 protein. The data hold about 41,000 distinct CDR3 sequences, with 4% to 5.5% observed a single time. The receptor set was obtained from a human donor in good health.

The rearrangement uses TRBV19 and TRBJ2-2, with D perhaps matching TRBD1 or TRBD2 (5 bases each). The CDR3 loop spans 13 amino acids. Germline-derived CDR1 and CDR2 are LNHDA and SQIVND (reference sequence). With 11 bases removed from V and 5 bases from J, the gap between germline ends came to 15 bases. CDR3 nucleotides: TGTGCCCCACGGGGTAAGGGGACCGGGGAGCTGTTTTTT. Amino acid sequence: CAPRGKGTGELFF.

This clonotype was counted many times. The rearrangement joins TRBV10-3 to TRBJ1-4, with D perhaps TRBD1 (6 bases). V was clipped by 3 bases and J by 8 bases, with 13 bases between them. Looked up from germline, CDR1 is ENHRY and CDR2 is SYGVKD. The CDR3 runs 14 residues. CDR3 in amino acids: CAISDEQGAEKLFF. The DNA of the CDR3 is TGTGCCATCAGTGATGAACAGGGAGCCGAAAAACTGTTTTTT.

This clonotype was picked up many times. V usage is TRBV29-1 and J usage is TRBJ2-5, with 14 bases identical to TRBD2. V trimming: 4 bases; J trimming: 5 bases; junction bases outside the gene matches: 3. Germline CDR1 is SQVTM and CDR2 is ANQGSEA. The CDR3 has 14 amino acids. The CDR3 DNA reads TGCAGCGTTGGACTAGCGGGGGGGCCGGAGACCCAGTACTTC. It yields the protein CSVGLAGGPETQYF.

This chain uses TRBV7-2 with TRBJ2-1, with 9 bases identical to TRBD2. CDR1 is SGHTA, CDR2 FQGNSA, per germline. This CDR3 comprises 15 residues. Losses at the gene ends were 6 bases for V and 9 bases for J; bases not matched to a gene: 12. This CDR3 reads CASSSGREGISEQFF. CDR3 nucleotides: TGTGCCAGCAGTTCTGGGCGGGAGGGCATCAGTGAGCAGTTCTTC.

This clonotype has at least ten counts. The rearrangement joins TRBV27 to TRBJ1-2; D gene unclear. CDR1 and CDR2 (germline): MNHEY, SMNVEV (reference sequence). CDR3 length equals 14 residues. The germline V and J ends were trimmed by 5 bases and 7 bases, with 17 bases remaining between them. The DNA of the CDR3 is TGTGCCAGCAGTCCAGGACCCCCCGGGAGTGGCTACACCTTC. Protein sequence: CASSPGPPGSGYTF.

The table lists this clonotype with many counts. The chain has TRBV9 and TRBJ2-7; D may be TRBD2 (5 bases). CDR1 SGDLS and CDR2 YYNGEE come from the germline V gene. The CDR3 runs to 14 residues. V was trimmed by 1 base and J by 0 bases, leaving 8 bases between them. CDR3 in DNA: TGTGCCAGCAGCGTACGGGGTAGCTCCTACGAGCAGTACTTC. It is translated as CASSVRGSSYEQYF.

This clonotype was observed at least ten times. The CDR3 coding sequence is TGCGCCAGCAGCCAAGAAGGAGGGAGAGGTCAGCCCCAGCATTTT. It translates to CASSQEGGRGQPQHF. The chain recombines TRBV4-1 with TRBJ1-5; D gene unclear. Trimming removed 0 bases from V and 6 bases from J, with 12 bases in between. From germline, CDR1 is MGHRA and CDR2 YSYEKL. The CDR3 has 15 amino acids.